This T cell receptor beta chain comes out of a study of T-cell reconstitution after alpha-beta-depleted transplantation in children. Germline V gene data show CDR1 as GTSNPN and CDR2 as SVGIG (reference sequence). The CDR3 has 13 residues. V lost 3 bases, J lost 9 bases, and 5 bases stayed unmatched. Unique molecular identifiers were incorporated when the TCRbeta library was constructed. TCRdb itself ran the PCR reads through MiXCR, one entry per CDR3 protein. Here the sample spans around 600,000 distinct CDR3 sequences, 8% to 11% being singletons. Only a few counts were recorded for this clonotype. Sequenced material: PBMCs from the stem cell graft donor, taken from the stem cell graft. This receptor was taken from a human donor who donated a stem cell graft to a child with acute myeloid leukemia. V gene TRBV30 combines with J gene TRBJ2-1; TRBD1 aligns across 10 bases. The CDR3 spells CAWRDRGDSEQFF. The CDR3 DNA is TGTGCCTGGAGGGACAGGGGGGACTCTGAGCAGTTCTTC.